This T cell receptor (beta chain) was identified in a study of cytotoxic CD8 clonotypes in ibrutinib-treated CLL. In the study overall: Across samples, productive templates numbered roughly 230,000 and productive rearrangements reached approximately 94,000 on average.

Sequencing was performed with immunoSEQ multiplex PCR; in TCRdb, only in-frame clones are kept and a portion is missing. The sample contains about 49,000 clones, approximately 69% of which appear only once. General study findings and limits: Among the clonotypes, public ones were uncommon and contracted or held stable on treatment.

This clone was counted once. Its antigen is currently unknown. The germline V gene has CDR1 SGHTA and CDR2 FQGNSA. The CDR3 contains 13 residues. V dropped 5 bases and J dropped 3 bases, with 11 bases sitting between them. The rearrangement joins TRBV7-2 to TRBJ2-7; unclear D gene. The sequenced sample was PBMCs, obtained after 12 months of ibrutinib treatment. The source is a human donor with chronic lymphocytic leukemia. The CDR3 bases are TGTGCCAGCAGCCGCGACCTTTACTACGAGCAGTACTTC. Its protein is CASSRDLYYEQYF.